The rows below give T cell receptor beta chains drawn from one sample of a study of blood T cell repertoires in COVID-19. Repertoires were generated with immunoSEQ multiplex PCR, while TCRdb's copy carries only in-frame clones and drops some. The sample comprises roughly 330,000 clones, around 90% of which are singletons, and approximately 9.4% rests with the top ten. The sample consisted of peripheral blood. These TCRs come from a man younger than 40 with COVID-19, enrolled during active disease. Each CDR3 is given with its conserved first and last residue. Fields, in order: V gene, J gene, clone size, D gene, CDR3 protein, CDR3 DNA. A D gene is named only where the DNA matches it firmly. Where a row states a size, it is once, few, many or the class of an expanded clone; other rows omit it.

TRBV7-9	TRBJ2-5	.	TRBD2	CASSSGTSGETQYF	TGTGCCAGCAGCTCCGGGACTAGCGGGGAGACCCAGTACTTC
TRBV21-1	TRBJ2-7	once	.	CASSNQRLGTSPYEQYF	TGTGCCAGCAGCAACCAGAGACTGGGGACTAGTCCCTACGAGCAGTACTTC
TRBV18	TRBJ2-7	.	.	CASSPLTGPYEQYF	TGTGCCAGCTCACCATTAACTGGTCCCTACGAGCAGTACTTC
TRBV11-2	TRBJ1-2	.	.	CASSVDTNYGYTF	TGTGCCAGCAGCGTGGACACTAACTATGGCTACACCTTC
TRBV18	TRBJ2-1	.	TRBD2	CASSPPGEGEQFF	TGTGCCAGCTCACCACCGGGGGAGGGTGAGCAGTTCTTC
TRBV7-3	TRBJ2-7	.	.	CASSVGAAYEQYF	TGTGCCAGCAGCGTAGGGGCCGCCTACGAGCAGTACTTC
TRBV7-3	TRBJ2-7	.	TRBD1	CASSSHRDRPFYEQYF	TGTGCCAGCAGCTCCCACCGGGACAGGCCTTTCTACGAGCAGTACTTC
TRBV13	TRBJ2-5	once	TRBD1	CASSARSGTGGRETQYF	TGTGCCAGCAGCGCCCGATCCGGGACAGGGGGTCGGGAGACCCAGTACTTC
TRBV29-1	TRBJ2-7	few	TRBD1	CSARTGSNSEQYF	TGCAGCGCTAGGACAGGGAGTAATTCCGAGCAGTACTTC
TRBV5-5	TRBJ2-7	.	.	CASSLQGAIGYEQYF	TGTGCCAGCAGCTTACAGGGTGCCATCGGCTACGAGCAGTACTTC
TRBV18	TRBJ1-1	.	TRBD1	CASDDRVGTEAFF	TGTGCCAGCGATGACAGGGTAGGCACTGAAGCTTTCTTT
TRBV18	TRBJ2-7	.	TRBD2	CASSPPTSGTHEQYF	TGTGCCAGCTCACCACCAACTAGCGGGACCCACGAGCAGTACTTC
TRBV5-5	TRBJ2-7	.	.	CASSLSSSYEQYF	TGTGCCAGCAGCTTGAGCTCTTCCTACGAGCAGTACTTC
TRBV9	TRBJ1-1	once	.	CASSVAEDSEAFF	TGTGCCAGCAGCGTAGCGGAAGACAGTGAAGCTTTCTTT
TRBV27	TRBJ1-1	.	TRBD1	CASSFVGGAGTEAFF	TGTGCCAGCAGTTTTGTAGGGGGCGCGGGAACTGAAGCTTTCTTT
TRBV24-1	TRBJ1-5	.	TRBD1	CATSDWGTGGNQPQHF	TGTGCCACCAGTGATTGGGGGACAGGGGGCAATCAGCCCCAGCATTTT
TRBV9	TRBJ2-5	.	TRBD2	CASSAQGAVAGGWGQETQYF	TGTGCCAGCAGCGCTCAGGGGGCGGTAGCGGGAGGTTGGGGTCAAGAGACCCAGTACTTC
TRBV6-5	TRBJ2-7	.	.	CASSLRDNSYEQYF	TGTGCCAGCAGCCTCCGGGACAACTCCTACGAGCAGTACTTC
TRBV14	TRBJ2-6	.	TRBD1	CASSPGQGISSGANVLTF	TGTGCCAGCAGCCCCGGACAGGGGATAAGCTCTGGGGCCAACGTCCTGACTTTC
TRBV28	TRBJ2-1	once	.	CASRGDSRRYNEQFF	TGTGCCAGCAGGGGGGACTCCCGAAGGTACAATGAGCAGTTCTTC
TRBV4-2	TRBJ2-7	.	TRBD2	CASSQELAGAAYEQYF	TGTGCCAGCAGCCAAGAGCTAGCGGGTGCCGCCTACGAGCAGTACTTC
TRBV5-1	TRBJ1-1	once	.	CASSFWGQEAFF	TGCGCCAGCAGCTTTTGGGGGCAAGAAGCTTTCTTT
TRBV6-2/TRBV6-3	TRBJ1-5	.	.	CASSSVTGINQPQHF	TGTGCCAGCAGTTCGGTGACGGGAATCAATCAGCCCCAGCATTTT
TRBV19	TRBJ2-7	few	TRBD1	CASSARQGARTYEQYF	TGTGCCAGTAGTGCTCGACAGGGGGCAAGGACCTACGAGCAGTACTTC
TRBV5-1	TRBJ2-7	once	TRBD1	CASSSTGAFYEQYF	TGCGCCAGCAGTTCCACAGGGGCCTTCTACGAGCAGTACTTC
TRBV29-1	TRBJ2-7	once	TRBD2	CSVEYGRASEQYF	TGCAGCGTTGAGTACGGGAGGGCTAGCGAGCAGTACTTC
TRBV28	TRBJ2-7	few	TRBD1	CASRQGLTDEQYF	TGTGCCAGTCGACAGGGTCTGACCGACGAGCAGTACTTC
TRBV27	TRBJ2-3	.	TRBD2	CASRLAGSTDTQYF	TGTGCCAGCAGGCTAGCGGGATCAACAGATACGCAGTATTTT
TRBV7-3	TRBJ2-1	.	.	CASSLWGSSYNEQFF	TGTGCCAGCAGCTTGTGGGGCAGCTCCTACAATGAGCAGTTCTTC
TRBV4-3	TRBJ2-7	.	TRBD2	CASSAGVAGGRSNPYEQYF	TGCGCCAGCAGCGCAGGGGTAGCGGGAGGACGTTCGAACCCCTACGAGCAGTACTTC
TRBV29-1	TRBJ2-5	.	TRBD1	CSVLRQGGRETQYF	TGCAGCGTCCTACGACAGGGCGGGCGAGAGACCCAGTACTTC
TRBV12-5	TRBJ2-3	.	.	CASGLVSGASDTQYF	TGTGCTAGTGGTTTGGTTAGCGGCGCCTCAGATACGCAGTATTTT
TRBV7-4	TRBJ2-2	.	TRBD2	CASSLGGGSDTGELFF	TGTGCCAGCAGCTTAGGAGGCGGGAGTGACACCGGGGAGCTGTTTTTT
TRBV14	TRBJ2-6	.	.	CASSPLGAYSGANVLTF	TGTGCCAGCAGCCCCTTGGGGGCCTACTCTGGGGCCAACGTCCTGACTTTC
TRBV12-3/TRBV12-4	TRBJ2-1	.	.	CASSHSGGGFF	TGTGCCAGCAGTCATAGCGGTGGAGGGTTCTTC
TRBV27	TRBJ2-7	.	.	CASSLKDFYEQYF	TGTGCCAGCAGTCTTAAAGACTTCTACGAGCAGTACTTC
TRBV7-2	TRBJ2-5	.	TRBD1	CASIRTGGGETQYF	TGTGCCAGCATCCGGACAGGGGGAGGCGAGACCCAGTACTTC
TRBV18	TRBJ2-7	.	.	CASSPTRTVSYEQYF	TGTGCCAGCTCACCGACCAGGACAGTTTCCTACGAGCAGTACTTC
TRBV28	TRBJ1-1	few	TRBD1	CASSLRGRGTEAFF	TGTGCCAGCAGCCTCAGGGGGCGAGGGACTGAAGCTTTCTTT
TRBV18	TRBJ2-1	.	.	CASSPPLNEQFF	TGTGCCAGCTCACCACCCCTAAATGAGCAGTTCTTC
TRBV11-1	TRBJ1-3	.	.	CASSKGRTTGNTIYF	TGTGCCAGCAGCAAAGGGAGGACGACTGGAAACACCATATATTTT
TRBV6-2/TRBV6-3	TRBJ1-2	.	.	CASSYMTSVYGYTF	TGTGCCAGCAGTTATATGACTTCTGTTTATGGCTACACCTTC
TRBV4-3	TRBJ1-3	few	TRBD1	CASSQGTVSGNTIYF	TGCGCCAGCAGCCAGGGGACAGTCAGCGGAAACACCATATATTTT
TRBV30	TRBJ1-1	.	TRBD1	CAWNRQGLGSTEAFF	TGTGCCTGGAATCGACAGGGGCTGGGGAGCACTGAAGCTTTCTTT
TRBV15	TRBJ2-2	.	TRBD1	CATSRDRGQNGELFF	TGTGCCACCAGCAGAGACAGGGGGCAAAACGGGGAGCTGTTTTTT
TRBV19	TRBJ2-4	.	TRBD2	CASTDGGIPRNIQYF	TGTGCCAGTACTGACGGGGGGATCCCACGAAACATTCAGTACTTC
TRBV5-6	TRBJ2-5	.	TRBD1	CASSSTRQGRETQYF	TGTGCCAGCAGCTCCACCAGACAGGGCAGAGAGACCCAGTACTTC
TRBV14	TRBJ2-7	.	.	CASSQVGGAYEQYF	TGTGCCAGCAGCCAAGTGGGGGGTGCCTACGAGCAGTACTTC
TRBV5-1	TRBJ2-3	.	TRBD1	CASRSGGLTDTQYF	TGCGCCAGCAGATCAGGGGGCCTCACAGATACGCAGTATTTT
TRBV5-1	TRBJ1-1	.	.	CASSFTGTEAFF	TGCGCCAGCAGCTTCACAGGGACTGAAGCTTTCTTT
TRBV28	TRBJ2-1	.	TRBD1	CASSSPGWAGGMGEQFF	TGTGCCAGCAGTTCCCCGGGGTGGGCAGGGGGCATGGGTGAGCAGTTCTTC
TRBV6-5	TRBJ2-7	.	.	CASSVQGPSYEQYF	TGTGCCAGCAGCGTACAGGGTCCCTCCTACGAGCAGTACTTC
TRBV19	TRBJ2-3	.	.	CASSIGYGRSTDTQYF	TGTGCCAGTAGTATAGGATACGGGAGAAGCACAGATACGCAGTATTTT
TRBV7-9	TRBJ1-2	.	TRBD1	CASSLARDRLDYGYTF	TGTGCCAGCAGCTTAGCTAGGGACAGATTAGACTATGGCTACACCTTC
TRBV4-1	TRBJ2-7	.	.	CASSQYLLGPYEQYF	TGCGCCAGCAGCCAGTACCTTTTGGGGCCCTACGAGCAGTACTTC
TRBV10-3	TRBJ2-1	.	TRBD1	CAISEGQGVNEQFF	TGTGCCATCAGTGAAGGACAGGGGGTGAATGAGCAGTTCTTC
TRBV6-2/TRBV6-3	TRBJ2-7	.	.	CASSTTGYEQYF	TGTGCCAGCAGCACCACAGGTTACGAGCAGTACTTC
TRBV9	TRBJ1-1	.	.	CASSAQGSGNTEAFF	TGTGCCAGCAGCGCACAGGGTTCCGGGAACACTGAAGCTTTCTTT
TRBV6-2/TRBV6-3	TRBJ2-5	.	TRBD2	CASSYSLAGGPRTQYF	TGTGCCAGCAGTTACTCTCTAGCGGGAGGGCCTAGGACCCAGTACTTC